This entry describes one TCR beta chain. The junction and the germline gene differ at one end; a read error may be behind it. From 20,000 to 1,000,000 sorted cells, naive CD8 libraries were generated with 10%, 30% or 50% RNA. Using a CD8+CD4-CCR7+CD45RA+ phenotype, naive CD8 T cells were sorted. This entry is derived from a study of molecular identifiers for immune sequencing clone quantification. TCRdb used MiXCR to reprocess the PCR reads, holding one entry per CDR3 protein. The table records about 640,000 distinct CDR3 sequences, about 20% of them present only once. The sequencing input was naive CD8+ T cells from blood, with Jurkat cell RNA spiked in. Subset defined: FACS-sorted CD8+CD4-CCR7+CD45RA+ naive T cells. The sequence was obtained from a human donor in good health. Some libraries in this study had Jurkat cell RNA spiked in.

CDR3 nucleotide sequence: TGTGCCAGCAGCTTTGGTAACTACGGGCAGTACTTC. This sequence encodes CASSFGNYGQYF. The rearrangement joins TRBV5-3 to TRBJ2-7; D call uncertain. TRBV5-3 is an ORF for which the function is uncertain. CDR3 length: 12 residues.